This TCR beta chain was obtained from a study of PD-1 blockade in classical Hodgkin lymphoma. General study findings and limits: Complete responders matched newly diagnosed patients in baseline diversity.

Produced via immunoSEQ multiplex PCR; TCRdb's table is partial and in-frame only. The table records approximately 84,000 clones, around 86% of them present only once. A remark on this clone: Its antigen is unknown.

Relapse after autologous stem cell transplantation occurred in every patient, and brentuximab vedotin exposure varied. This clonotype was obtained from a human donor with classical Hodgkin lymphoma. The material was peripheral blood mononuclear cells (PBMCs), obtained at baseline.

CDR3 sequence (DNA): TGTGCCAGCAGCCTGGGACTAGCGGGAGGGGAGCAGTTCTTC. Amino acids: CASSLGLAGGEQFF. The gene calls are TRBV4-2 and TRBJ2-1; 16 nucleotides align to TRBD2. Per germline, CDR1 LGHNA and CDR2 YNFKEQ. V lost 4 bases to trimming and J lost 10 bases; unmatched junction nucleotides: 1. The CDR3 spans 14 residues.